This entry features one T cell receptor beta chain sequence. Its target antigen remains unknown. No clone much larger than this one lies a single base away; base qualities are absent. In the prospective study, participants were roughly 18 to 89 years old, resided in 20 to 30 geographic areas of the United States, and were enrolled through a virtual design. In the prospective study, cohorts were assigned on the basis of participant-reported clinical history obtained from a screening survey and a study questionnaire. ImmuneRACE Cohort 3 recovered participants were defined by two consecutive negative NP/OP PCR tests, healthcare professional clearance, or symptom resolution. In the prospective study, whole blood, serum and a nasopharyngeal or oropharyngeal swab were collected from each participant by mobile phlebotomists. Prospective study participants could optionally give additional blood draws and questionnaires over an approximately two-month period. Before DNA extraction, blood samples from the prospective study were shipped at room temperature or frozen.

This sample stems from a study of blood T cell repertoires in COVID-19 (dated by TCRdb to between 2020 and 2021). About the investigation overall: The collaborator samples originated in the United States, Italy and Spain and spanned the acute and convalescent phases of COVID-19. The prospective study material was composed of cDNA or gDNA derived from T cells, B-cell-depleted T cells, or PBMCs. Subjects who had been exposed to COVID-19, were actively infected with it, or had recovered from it provided the deeply sampled blood TCRbeta repertoires that made up the dataset. The repertoires were made available in a free public database intended to serve as a resource for research on the immune response to SARS-CoV-2. The samples were drawn from two sources: the first 160 participants of the ongoing ImmuneRACE study, and 1,000 to 1,500 subjects contributed by 6 global collaborators. Sample metadata almost always included a de-identified subject ID, COVID-19 status, age in years and sex. Where available, HLA class I and class II types were obtained from metadata supplied by the sample provider rather than from assay-based typing. Results the study describes overall, beyond this receptor: The quantity of clinical and demographic metadata differed by source and by participant and was supplied without curation.

The immunoSEQ Assay, a bias-controlled multiplex PCR, was used to amplify TCRbeta CDR3 regions from genomic DNA. As for how the authors treated the data: Nucleated cell counts per sample were estimated from amplification of reference gene primers within the assay. Sequence reads were collapsed and filtered to measure the absolute abundance of every unique TCRbeta CDR3 rearrangement. Productive Simpson clonality was computed per sample as the square root of Simpson's diversity index over productive rearrangements. TCRdb took over this immuneACCESS table, retaining in-frame rearrangements with V and J assigned. Such tables are incomplete; in checked studies, under half of the missing clones stem from an unresolved V gene, and the remainder is unexplained. D and trimming come from the DNA, and the V and J calls and clone size come from that table. A total of approximately 440,000 clones appear in this sample, around 90% of them only once. Roughly 0.7% of the sample is taken by the ten largest.

V is cut back by 2 bases and J by 5 bases, with 4 bases in the junction unmatched. The CDR3 measures 15 amino acids from cysteine to phenylalanine. The CDR3 DNA has 45 bases and is translated from base 1. CDR1 and CDR2 are drawn from the germline V gene: SGHVS, FQNEAQ. The sequence joins TRBV7-8 to TRBJ2-1, and TRBD2 aligns with 9 junction nucleotides. The receptor's source is a young woman who had recovered from COVID-19. The source material was PBMCs or T cells enriched from blood (not recorded which). The DNA is TGTGCCAGCAGCTTATGGCTAGCGGGGAACAATGAGCAGTTCTTC. Its protein reads: CASSLWLAGNNEQFF.